This is a list of T cell receptor beta chains from one sample in a study of T cells after yellow fever vaccination. TCRdb analysed the 5' RACE reads with MiXCR anew, one entry per CDR3 protein. The sample has 500,000 to 650,000 distinct CDR3 sequences; around 16% are singletons. Material: PBMCs, obtained more than 4 days after the first yellow fever vaccination. Receptor source: a man aged 18 to 29 who received the YFV17D yellow fever vaccine. Both conserved end residues are part of each CDR3. Each record gives: clone size, J gene, V gene, D gene, CDR3 DNA, CDR3 protein. A D gene is named only where the DNA matches it firmly. Rows may omit the clone size; those that give it use once, few, many or a size class.

clone_size: -; j_call: TRBJ2-2; v_call: TRBV28; d_call: -; cdr3_nt: TGTGCCAGCAGCGGAGGGTTCGGGGAGCTGTTTTTT; cdr3_aa: CASSGGFGELFF
clone_size: few; j_call: TRBJ1-5; v_call: TRBV7-8; d_call: TRBD1; cdr3_nt: TGTGCCAGCAGTTATAACAGGGGAAACAATCAGCCCCAGCATTTT; cdr3_aa: CASSYNRGNNQPQHF
clone_size: -; j_call: TRBJ1-3; v_call: TRBV10-3; d_call: -; cdr3_nt: TGTGCCATCAGTGAGCGCCGTCTGAGAGAAGGCTCTGGAAACACCATATATTTT; cdr3_aa: CAISERRLREGSGNTIYF
clone_size: many; j_call: TRBJ1-1; v_call: TRBV28; d_call: -; cdr3_nt: TGTGCCAGCACCTGGGGGGGGAACACTGAAGCTTTCTTT; cdr3_aa: CASTWGGNTEAFF
clone_size: -; j_call: TRBJ1-1; v_call: TRBV4-1; d_call: -; cdr3_nt: TGCGCCAGCAGCCAACCCAGGAACCCCGAGAACACTGAAGCTTTCTTT; cdr3_aa: CASSQPRNPENTEAFF
clone_size: few; j_call: TRBJ1-3; v_call: TRBV5-1; d_call: TRBD1; cdr3_nt: TGCGCCAGCAGCCCCGAGGGACAGGGAGCTGGAAACACCATATATTTT; cdr3_aa: CASSPEGQGAGNTIYF
clone_size: few; j_call: TRBJ1-5; v_call: TRBV21-1; d_call: -; cdr3_nt: TGTGCCAGCAGCAAAGGGGCGGGACAGAGAAGCAATCAGCCCCAGCATTTT; cdr3_aa: CASSKGAGQRSNQPQHF
clone_size: -; j_call: TRBJ2-5; v_call: TRBV20-1; d_call: -; cdr3_nt: TGCAGTGCTAGACCGGGGGCCAACCAAGAGACCCAGTACTTC; cdr3_aa: CSARPGANQETQYF
clone_size: -; j_call: TRBJ1-2; v_call: TRBV5-6; d_call: -; cdr3_nt: TGTGCCAGCACAGGACCTAACTATGGCTACACCTTC; cdr3_aa: CASTGPNYGYTF
clone_size: -; j_call: TRBJ2-5; v_call: TRBV5-1; d_call: -; cdr3_nt: TGCGCCAGCAGCAGGGACATGAGCCTTCCCCAGTACTTC; cdr3_aa: CASSRDMSLPQYF
clone_size: few; j_call: TRBJ2-3; v_call: TRBV9; d_call: TRBD1; cdr3_nt: TGTGCCAGCAGCGTAGAACCCGGGACAGGGTATGCCGATACGCAGTATTTT; cdr3_aa: CASSVEPGTGYADTQYF